Listed below are T cell receptor beta chains from one sample, sequenced in a study of blood T cell repertoires in COVID-19. The protocol was immunoSEQ multiplex PCR, while the TCRdb copy is restricted to in-frame clones and leaves out a portion. In the table there are 390,000 or so clones, approximately 92% of which are singletons. The sample was PBMCs or T cells enriched from blood (not recorded which). All receptors come from a man aged 18 to 30 who had recovered from COVID-19. Both conserved end residues are part of each CDR3. The order of the fields is clone size, V gene, J gene, D gene, CDR3 protein, CDR3 DNA. The D gene is left open where the match is weak. Part of the rows lack a size; the others show once, few, many or a class for expanded clones.

size: -; V: TRBV5-1; J: TRBJ2-5; D: TRBD2; CDR3: CASSLGLAYQETQYF; DNA: TGCGCCAGCAGCTTAGGACTAGCGTATCAAGAGACCCAGTACTTC
size: -; V: TRBV5-5; J: TRBJ1-1; D: TRBD1; CDR3: CASTWDRVNTEAFF; DNA: TGTGCCAGCACCTGGGACAGAGTGAACACTGAAGCTTTCTTT
size: -; V: TRBV29-1; J: TRBJ1-1; D: -; CDR3: CSVDEDRAEAFF; DNA: TGCAGCGTAGATGAAGACCGGGCTGAAGCTTTCTTT
size: -; V: TRBV5-1; J: TRBJ1-5; D: TRBD1; CDR3: CASSLHGQGNQPQHF; DNA: TGCGCCAGCAGCTTGCACGGACAGGGCAATCAGCCCCAGCATTTT
size: -; V: TRBV27; J: TRBJ2-7; D: TRBD2; CDR3: CASSFSRGGRYQQYF; DNA: TGTGCCAGCAGCTTTTCGCGGGGGGGAAGGTATCAGCAGTACTTC
size: -; V: TRBV6-1; J: TRBJ1-2; D: TRBD1; CDR3: CASSDWAGGYYGYTF; DNA: TGTGCCAGCAGTGATTGGGCAGGGGGATACTATGGCTACACCTTC
size: -; V: TRBV7-3; J: TRBJ2-1; D: TRBD2; CDR3: CASSPGLAGLNEQFF; DNA: TGTGCCAGCAGCCCGGGACTAGCGGGGTTGAATGAGCAGTTCTTC
size: -; V: TRBV6-6; J: TRBJ2-4; D: -; CDR3: CASSYAGNENIQYF; DNA: TGTGCCAGCAGTTACGCGGGGAACGAAAACATTCAGTACTTC
size: few; V: TRBV7-6; J: TRBJ2-7; D: TRBD2; CDR3: CASSQGTSGRISSYEQYF; DNA: TGTGCCAGCAGCCAAGGGACTAGCGGGAGGATAAGCTCCTACGAGCAGTACTTC
size: -; V: TRBV19; J: TRBJ2-7; D: -; CDR3: CASSTQFVQTESEQYF; DNA: TGTGCCAGTAGTACCCAATTCGTACAAACAGAATCCGAGCAGTACTTC
size: few; V: TRBV9; J: TRBJ2-1; D: TRBD1; CDR3: CASSVTSGQGYNEQFF; DNA: TGTGCCAGCAGCGTAACTAGTGGACAGGGGTACAATGAGCAGTTCTTC
size: -; V: TRBV10-3; J: TRBJ2-3; D: -; CDR3: CAIRFGGVGTDTQYF; DNA: TGTGCCATCAGATTTGGAGGGGTGGGCACAGATACGCAGTATTTT
size: -; V: TRBV19; J: TRBJ1-2; D: -; CDR3: CASSIAGDYGYTF; DNA: TGTGCCAGTAGTATAGCAGGGGACTATGGCTACACCTTC
size: -; V: TRBV7-2; J: TRBJ2-1; D: TRBD2; CDR3: CASSLAGLAGPSSYNEQFF; DNA: TGTGCCAGCAGCTTAGCTGGGCTAGCGGGGCCGAGCTCCTACAATGAGCAGTTCTTC
size: -; V: TRBV28; J: TRBJ2-1; D: -; CDR3: CASTFRGRGSYNEQFF; DNA: TGTGCCAGCACTTTTAGGGGGCGGGGTTCCTACAATGAGCAGTTCTTC
size: -; V: TRBV4-2; J: TRBJ1-1; D: TRBD1; CDR3: CASSHPRTGSNTEAFF; DNA: TGTGCCAGCAGCCATCCCAGGACAGGGTCAAACACTGAAGCTTTCTTT
size: -; V: TRBV5-6; J: TRBJ2-7; D: -; CDR3: CASRRSSYEQYF; DNA: TGTGCCAGCAGACGCAGCTCCTACGAGCAGTACTTC
size: once; V: TRBV18; J: TRBJ1-1; D: -; CDR3: CASSPGLNTEAFF; DNA: TGTGCCAGCTCACCTGGCCTGAACACTGAAGCTTTCTTT
size: -; V: TRBV12-3/TRBV12-4; J: TRBJ2-1; D: -; CDR3: CASRQSGDQFF; DNA: TGTGCCAGCAGACAATCAGGTGACCAGTTCTTC
size: -; V: TRBV18; J: TRBJ1-3; D: TRBD1; CDR3: CASSEGQGNTIYF; DNA: TGTGCCAGCTCCGAGGGACAGGGAAACACCATATATTTT
size: -; V: TRBV2; J: TRBJ2-7; D: TRBD2; CDR3: CASKILAGGLYEQYF; DNA: TGTGCCAGCAAGATACTAGCGGGGGGGCTCTACGAGCAGTACTTC
size: -; V: TRBV9; J: TRBJ2-3; D: -; CDR3: CASSVAQRATDTQYF; DNA: TGTGCCAGCAGCGTAGCGCAGCGGGCCACAGATACGCAGTATTTT
size: -; V: TRBV5-5; J: TRBJ2-1; D: TRBD1; CDR3: CASSLVGQGIYNEQFF; DNA: TGTGCCAGCAGCTTAGTCGGACAGGGTATCTACAATGAGCAGTTCTTC
size: -; V: TRBV9; J: TRBJ1-2; D: -; CDR3: CASSVAVRDGYTF; DNA: TGTGCCAGCAGCGTAGCCGTGAGGGATGGCTACACCTTC
size: -; V: TRBV7-9; J: TRBJ1-4; D: TRBD1; CDR3: CASSMTGGDEKLFF; DNA: TGTGCCAGCAGTATGACAGGGGGGGATGAAAAACTGTTTTTT
size: -; V: TRBV27; J: TRBJ2-3; D: -; CDR3: CASSLLGRRASTDTQYF; DNA: TGTGCCAGCAGTTTATTGGGGCGCAGGGCCTCCACAGATACGCAGTATTTT
size: -; V: TRBV19; J: TRBJ2-5; D: -; CDR3: CASSIAGLHGETQYF; DNA: TGTGCCAGTAGTATAGCCGGACTCCACGGGGAGACCCAATACTTC
size: -; V: TRBV11-2; J: TRBJ2-7; D: TRBD1; CDR3: CASSPVGDSEFEQYF; DNA: TGTGCCAGCAGCCCAGTGGGGGACAGTGAGTTTGAGCAGTACTTC
size: -; V: TRBV4-2; J: TRBJ2-7; D: -; CDR3: CASSGTQATYEQYF; DNA: TGTGCCAGCAGCGGGACTCAAGCGACCTACGAGCAGTACTTC
size: -; V: TRBV5-1; J: TRBJ2-2; D: TRBD2; CDR3: CASSRNSGTSGPGELFF; DNA: TGCGCCAGCAGTCGTAACTCCGGGACTAGCGGACCCGGGGAGCTGTTTTTT
size: -; V: TRBV3-1/TRBV3-2; J: TRBJ2-5; D: TRBD2; CDR3: CASSQPWGGRGGETQYF; DNA: TGTGCCAGCAGCCAACCCTGGGGTGGAAGGGGAGGGGAGACCCAGTACTTC
size: -; V: TRBV24-1; J: TRBJ2-2; D: TRBD2; CDR3: CATSDTGGANTGELFF; DNA: TGTGCCACCAGTGATACCGGGGGGGCTAACACCGGGGAGCTGTTTTTT
size: -; V: TRBV24-1; J: TRBJ2-1; D: TRBD1; CDR3: CATRLTGGSDEQFF; DNA: TGTGCCACCAGATTGACAGGGGGAAGCGATGAGCAGTTCTTC
size: -; V: TRBV7-6; J: TRBJ1-5; D: TRBD1; CDR3: CASSSLTGDSNQPQHF; DNA: TGTGCCAGCAGCTCGTTGACAGGGGATAGCAATCAGCCCCAGCATTTT
size: -; V: TRBV3-1/TRBV3-2; J: TRBJ1-2; D: -; CDR3: CASSLTRSVYGYTF; DNA: TGTGCCAGCAGCCTCACGAGGTCTGTCTATGGCTACACCTTC
size: -; V: TRBV5-6; J: TRBJ1-2; D: TRBD1; CDR3: CASSLQGDYGYTF; DNA: TGTGCCAGCAGCTTACAGGGGGACTATGGCTACACCTTC
size: -; V: TRBV4-1; J: TRBJ2-5; D: -; CDR3: CASSQSAGTQETQYF; DNA: TGCGCCAGCAGCCAATCTGCGGGGACCCAAGAGACCCAGTACTTC
size: -; V: TRBV5-1; J: TRBJ1-1; D: -; CDR3: CASSLTGDTEAFF; DNA: TGCGCCAGCAGCTTGACGGGGGATACTGAAGCTTTCTTT
size: -; V: TRBV7-6; J: TRBJ2-7; D: TRBD2; CDR3: CASSPFPVGGSLRANYEQYF; DNA: TGTGCCAGCAGCCCCTTCCCTGTCGGCGGGAGCTTGAGGGCAAACTACGAGCAGTACTTC
size: -; V: TRBV5-5; J: TRBJ2-3; D: -; CDR3: CASSPPGWGSTDTQYF; DNA: TGTGCCAGCAGCCCGCCGGGGTGGGGAAGCACAGATACGCAGTATTTT
size: -; V: TRBV5-1; J: TRBJ2-1; D: -; CDR3: CASSLHNEQFF; DNA: TGCGCCAGCAGCTTGCATAATGAGCAGTTCTTC
size: -; V: TRBV4-3; J: TRBJ1-3; D: -; CDR3: CASSPRSGNTIYF; DNA: TGCGCCAGCAGCCCCAGGTCTGGAAACACCATATATTTT